This T cell receptor beta chain stems from a study of blood T cell repertoires in COVID-19. Profiled with immunoSEQ multiplex PCR; TCRdb holds only in-frame clones, not every one. The table lists about 110,000 clones, 75% to 80% of them singletons. Germline V lookup: CDR1 SEHNR, CDR2 FQNEAQ (reference sequence). The CDR3 runs 14 residues. Germline trimming cut 1 base from V and 5 bases from J; bases unmatched to any gene: 4. Sequenced sample: peripheral blood. V is TRBV7-9 and J is TRBJ2-7, with 8 bases that match TRBD1. This clonotype was obtained from a woman older than 75 with active or convalescent COVID-19. For the CDR3, the DNA is TGTGCCAGCAGCTTAGTGGAACAGGGGGACGAGCAGTACTTC. Residues: CASSLVEQGDEQYF.